Following are 19 T cell receptor beta chains from one sample sequenced in a study of CD8 T cell repertoires and HIV-1 epitope variants. Sequenced by immunoSEQ multiplex PCR; TCRdb stores in-frame clones only, minus some. The top ten hold 35% to 55% of the sample, which has roughly 6,800 clones, 65% seen once. Their antigens are not known. Material: cultured CD8+ T cells derived from PBMCs. Source of these receptors: a male donor with HIV.

By sample fraction, this clone is medium-sized. The chain has TRBV11-3 and TRBJ2-2; D is ambiguous. Germline V CDR1 and CDR2: SGHNT, YENEEA. The CDR3 loop spans 13 amino acids. V lost 3 bases, J lost 5 bases, and 7 bases lay in between. The CDR3 DNA reads TGTGCCAGCAGCTTTAGAAGGACCGGGGAGCTGTTTTTT. This sequence encodes CASSFRRTGELFF. The complete variable domain, with remaining parts taken from reference TRBV11-3 and TRBJ2-2, reads EAGVVQSPRYKIIEKKQPVAFWCNPISGHNTLYWYLQNLGQGPELLIRYENEEAVDDSQLPKDRFSAERLKGVDSTLKIQPAELGDSAVYLCASSFRRTGELFFGEGSRLTVL.

The chain couples TRBV27 to TRBJ1-2; D not certain. Trimming removed 3 bases from V and 6 bases from J, with 11 bases in between. The germline V gene has CDR1 MNHEY and CDR2 SMNVEV (reference sequence). The CDR3 consists of 13 residues. The DNA for the CDR3 is TGTGCCAGCAGTTTTGGGCAGGCCGATGGCTACACCTTC. Amino acids: CASSFGQADGYTF.

V usage is TRBV10-3 and J usage is TRBJ2-7; TRBD2 aligns across 7 bases. Germline assignment: CDR1 ENHRY and CDR2 SYGVKD. This CDR3 has 12 residues. With 0 bases clipped from V and 7 bases from J, the junction kept 0 bases outside the gene matches. The CDR3 reads CAISESAGEQYF. For the CDR3, the DNA is TGTGCCATCAGTGAGTCAGCGGGGGAGCAGTACTTC.

This clone was seen only a few times. The chain carries TRBV28 and TRBJ2-3, with D possibly being TRBD1 (5 bases). The germline gives CDR1 MDHEN, CDR2 SYDVKM. The CDR3 is made up of 15 amino acids. Trimming pared 2 bases from V and 0 bases from J, leaving 9 bases between. The CDR3 sequence: CASSLMSGSTDTQYF. CDR3 bases: TGTGCCAGCAGTTTAATGTCAGGGAGCACAGATACGCAGTATTTT.

This clone was seen more than once but under ten times. The CDR3 DNA is TGTGCCACCAGCAGAGATAATCCCCCTAGCGGGAGGGCCGGTTACGAGCAGTACTTC. It translates to CATSRDNPPSGRAGYEQYF. This chain links TRBV15 with TRBJ2-7; 12 bases align to TRBD2. Per the germline V gene, CDR1 is LNHNV and CDR2 is YYDKDF (reference sequence). The V gene end was trimmed by 0 bases and the J gene end by 4 bases; junction bases not matched to a gene: 13. CDR3 length equals 19 residues.

The J gene is TRBJ2-5, the V gene TRBV10-1; 11 nucleotides match TRBD1. Per the germline V gene, CDR1 is WNHNN and CDR2 is SYGVQD (reference sequence). The CDR3 is 14 residues long. V shed 6 bases and J 2 bases; nucleotides not matched to a gene: 2. CDR3 DNA: TGCGCCAGCAGCCGGGACAGGGGGCAAGAGACCCAGTACTTC. It specifies CASSRDRGQETQYF.

The chain employs TRBV29-1 and TRBJ2-1; TRBD1 is a possible D gene (5 bases). This CDR3 has 15 amino acids. Germline values: CDR1 SQVTM, CDR2 ANQGSEA. For the CDR3, the DNA is TGCAGTTTACGCCGTGGGGCAGGGCTGGGCAATGAGCAGTTCTTC. This translates into CSLRRGAGLGNEQFF.

This clone is labeled as medium-sized. This sequence joins TRBV27 and TRBJ1-6, with 7 nucleotides matching TRBD1. Germline-derived CDR1 and CDR2 are MNHEY and SMNVEV (reference sequence). The CDR3 extends over 11 amino acids. V shed 4 bases, J shed 14 bases, and the junction held 2 bases outside the gene matches. As DNA, the CDR3 is TGTGCCAGCAGTTCCGGGACAGCCCTCCACTTT. Its translation: CASSSGTALHF.

The chain has TRBV29-1 and TRBJ1-2, with a tentative D call TRBD1 (5 bases). Germline CDR1 reads SQVTM; CDR2 reads ANQGSEA. Trimming stripped 3 bases from V and 7 bases from J, with 18 bases between. This CDR3 region has 14 residues. This CDR3 is CSVEDTPPRLGYTF. The CDR3, as DNA: TGCAGCGTTGAGGACACCCCGCCTAGACTTGGCTACACCTTC.

CDR3 sequence: CASSLWEVSTGELFF. The DNA of the CDR3 is TGTGCCAGTAGTTTGTGGGAGGTTAGCACCGGGGAGCTGTTTTTT. This chain connects TRBV19 to TRBJ2-2, with D possibly TRBD2 on 6 matching bases. CDR3 length: 15 amino acids. Per germline, CDR1 LNHDA and CDR2 SQIVND (reference sequence). V shed 5 bases and J shed 4 bases, with 14 bases lying between them. Looking up the rest from reference TRBV19 and TRBJ2-2 gives the full variable domain: DGGITQSPKYLFRKEGQNVTLSCEQNLNHDAMYWYRQDPGQGLRLIYYSQIVNDFQKGDIAEGYSVSREKKESFPLTVTSAQKNPTAFYLCASSLWEVSTGELFFGEGSRLTVL.

This clone was recorded only once. This chain connects TRBV7-2 to TRBJ2-1; D is uncertain. Trimming pared 1 base from V and 3 bases from J, leaving 4 bases between. Per germline, CDR1 SGHTA and CDR2 FQGNSA. The CDR3 has 13 residues. The CDR3 protein is CASSLVGYNEQFF. The CDR3, as DNA: TGTGCCAGCAGCTTAGTAGGCTACAATGAGCAGTTCTTC.

The chain links TRBV11-3 to TRBJ2-2; D is possibly TRBD2 (6 bases). Per germline, CDR1 SGHNT and CDR2 YENEEA. V gave up 1 base and J gave up 8 bases, with 14 bases separating them. The CDR3 sequence is 15 residues long. CDR3 nucleotide sequence: TGTGCCAGCAGCTTAGGCGCGGGGCGTACAGGGGAGCTGTTTTTT. Translation: CASSLGAGRTGELFF. The full variable domain, in which reference TRBV11-3 and TRBJ2-2 provide the parts outside the CDR3, is EAGVVQSPRYKIIEKKQPVAFWCNPISGHNTLYWYLQNLGQGPELLIRYENEEAVDDSQLPKDRFSAERLKGVDSTLKIQPAELGDSAVYLCASSLGAGRTGELFFGEGSRLTVL.

This clone appeared a few times. This chain uses TRBV5-6 with TRBJ2-7; unclear D gene. CDR1 and CDR2 from the germline V gene are SGHDT and YYEEEE. Deletions cut 4 bases from V and 6 bases from J, with 11 bases between. The CDR3 consists of 12 residues. The CDR3 reads CASSLLSGEQYF. The CDR3 DNA follows: TGTGCCAGCAGCCTCCTATCAGGCGAGCAGTACTTC.

This clone is deemed large (0.1 to 1%). The chain carries TRBV15 and TRBJ1-1; D not resolved. Per the germline V gene, CDR1 is LNHNV and CDR2 is YYDKDF (reference sequence). The CDR3 sequence is 15 residues long. Trimming pared 0 bases from V and 2 bases from J, leaving 10 bases between. The CDR3 sequence: CATSRDRAPNTEAFF. CDR3 DNA: TGTGCCACCAGCAGAGATAGGGCGCCAAACACTGAAGCTTTCTTT.

The chain joins TRBV27 to TRBJ2-3, with 8 bases lining up with TRBD2. This CDR3 is built from 16 residues. V lost 6 bases to trimming and J lost 1 base; unmatched junction nucleotides: 9. Germline loops: CDR1 MNHEY, CDR2 SMNVEV (reference sequence). The CDR3: CASRHTTTSGTDTQYF. For the CDR3, the DNA is TGTGCCAGCAGACATACGACGACTAGCGGCACAGATACGCAGTATTTT.

The chain carries TRBV9 and TRBJ2-7, with D perhaps matching TRBD2 (5 bases). Germline CDR1 is SGDLS and CDR2 is YYNGEE. V was pared by 0 bases and J by 0 bases, with 7 bases between. The CDR3 sequence is 14 residues long. The CDR3 is CASSVEGSSYEQYF. In DNA, the CDR3 is TGTGCCAGCAGCGTAGAAGGGAGCTCCTACGAGCAGTACTTC.

In this sample, this clone turned up once. This sequence joins TRBV2 and TRBJ2-7; 8 bases match TRBD2. V lost 7 bases, J lost 5 bases, and 13 bases stayed unmatched. The CDR3 sequence is 15 residues long. The germline CDR1 and CDR2 sequences are SNHLY and FYNNEI. CDR3 sequence (DNA): TGTGCCAGCATCCGGGGCAGCGGGAGCCTTCACGAGCAGTACTTC. Its translation is CASIRGSGSLHEQYF.

The rearrangement links TRBV11-3 to TRBJ2-7; TRBD1 matches 7 bases. The germline V gene has CDR1 SGHNT and CDR2 YENEEA. Trimming removed 5 bases from V and 2 bases from J; junction bases left unmatched: 6. The CDR3 consists of 14 residues. The CDR3 here is CASSVRDRPYEQYF. DNA for the CDR3: TGTGCCAGCAGCGTCCGGGACAGACCCTACGAGCAGTACTTC.

V usage is TRBV5-4 and J usage is TRBJ2-7, with no clear D. The V end was cut by 0 bases, the J end by 6 bases, with 4 bases between. The CDR3 loop spans 11 amino acids. CDR1 is SGHNT and CDR2 is YYREEE in the germline V gene (reference sequence). The CDR3 spells CASSLGGEQYF. The CDR3 DNA reads TGTGCCAGCAGCTTGGGTGGCGAGCAGTACTTC.